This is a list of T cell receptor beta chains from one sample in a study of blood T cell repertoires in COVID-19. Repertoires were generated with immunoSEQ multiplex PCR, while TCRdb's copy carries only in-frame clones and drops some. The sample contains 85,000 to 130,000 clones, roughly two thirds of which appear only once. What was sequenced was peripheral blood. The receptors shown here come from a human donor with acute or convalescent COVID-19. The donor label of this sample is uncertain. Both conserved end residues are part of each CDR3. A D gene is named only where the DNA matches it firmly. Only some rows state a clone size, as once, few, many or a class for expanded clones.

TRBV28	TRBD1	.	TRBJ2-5	CASSVPGTGELKTQYF	TGTGCCAGCAGTGTCCCCGGGACAGGGGAATTAAAGACCCAGTACTTC
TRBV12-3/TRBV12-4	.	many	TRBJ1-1	CASSITRDTEAFF	TGTGCCAGCAGCATTACACGGGACACTGAAGCTTTCTTT
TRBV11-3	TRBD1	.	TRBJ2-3	CASSLGTGAPDTQYF	TGTGCCAGCAGCTTAGGGACAGGGGCGCCCGATACGCAGTATTTT
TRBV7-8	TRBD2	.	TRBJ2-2	CASSLGLAGGTGELFF	TGTGCCAGCAGCTTGGGACTAGCGGGGGGCACCGGGGAGCTGTTTTTT
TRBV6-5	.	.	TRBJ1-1	CASSYSRQVGNTEAFF	TGTGCCAGCAGTTACTCGAGACAGGTGGGGAACACTGAAGCTTTCTTT
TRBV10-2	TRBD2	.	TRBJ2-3	CASSESVAGAYLGTDTQYF	TGCGCCAGCAGTGAGTCGGTAGCGGGGGCCTACTTGGGCACAGATACGCAGTATTTT
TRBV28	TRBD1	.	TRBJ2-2	CASTLAGTGNTGELFF	TGTGCCAGCACCCTAGCCGGGACAGGAAACACCGGGGAGCTGTTTTTT
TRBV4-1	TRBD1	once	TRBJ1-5	CASSQMGQGANQPQHF	TGCGCCAGCAGCCAAATGGGACAGGGGGCAAATCAGCCCCAGCATTTT
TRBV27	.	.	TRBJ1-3	CASRPTVNSGNTIYF	TGTGCCAGCAGGCCAACAGTGAACTCTGGAAACACCATATATTTT
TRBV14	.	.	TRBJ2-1	CASSQNRYEQFF	TGTGCCAGCAGCCAAAATCGGTATGAGCAGTTCTTC
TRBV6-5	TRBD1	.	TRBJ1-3	CASRQPGGPGNTIYF	TGTGCCAGCAGGCAACCAGGGGGTCCTGGAAACACCATATATTTT
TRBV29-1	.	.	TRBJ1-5	CSVAFGGHQPQHF	TGCAGCGTTGCTTTCGGCGGCCATCAGCCCCAGCATTTT
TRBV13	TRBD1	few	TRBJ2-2	CASSVGGQGDTGELFF	TGTGCCAGCAGCGTAGGGGGACAGGGGGACACCGGGGAGCTGTTTTTT
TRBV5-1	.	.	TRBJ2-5	CASNPAGRSETQYF	TGCGCCAGCAATCCCGCGGGGCGATCAGAGACCCAGTACTTC
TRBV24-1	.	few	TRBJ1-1	CATSDFRGTEAFF	TGTGCCACCAGTGATTTCAGGGGAACTGAAGCTTTCTTT
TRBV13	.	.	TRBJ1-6	CASSPVGGRRGNSPLHF	TGTGCCAGCAGCCCAGTCGGGGGGCGTCGGGGTAATTCACCCCTCCACTTT
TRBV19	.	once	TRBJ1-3	CASSIAVSGNTIYF	TGTGCCAGTAGTATCGCGGTTTCTGGAAACACCATATATTTT
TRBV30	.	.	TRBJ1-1	CAWSNLSPTGSTEAFF	TGTGCCTGGAGCAACCTTTCCCCAACAGGGAGCACTGAAGCTTTCTTT